The entry below gives a single T cell receptor (beta chain) sequence along with its context. These data come from a study of radiotherapy plus CTLA-4 blockade in lung cancer. Profiled with immunoSEQ multiplex PCR; TCRdb holds only in-frame clones, not every one. The sample consists of about 70,000 clones, 70% to 85% of them appearing once. Per germline, CDR1 MNHEY and CDR2 SVGAGI. V shed 6 bases, J shed 6 bases, and the junction held 4 bases outside the gene matches. The CDR3 is 14 residues long. The V gene is TRBV6-5, the J gene TRBJ2-4, with 11 bases fitting TRBD2. This clonotype was obtained from a human donor with non-small cell lung cancer who had a complete response to radiotherapy plus ipilimumab. The sample consisted of peripheral blood, taken from a patient treated with radiotherapy plus ipilimumab. The CDR3 protein is CASRPGLAANIQYF. CDR3 nucleotide sequence: TGTGCCAGCAGACCGGGACTAGCGGCAAACATTCAGTACTTC.